This T cell receptor beta chain derives from a study of cytomegalovirus exposure and HLA in healthy donors. Study-level information: Among about 200 million T cells, an earlier analysis found 117 million unique TCR beta sequences. The study placed around 80% of its approximately 430 genotyped donors in the Caucasian-associated ancestry cluster.

PCR was performed using 60 Vbeta and 13 Jbeta primers. Method: immunoSEQ multiplex PCR; TCRdb's copy keeps in-frame clones and lacks some. The sample includes over 150,000 clones, approximately 82% of them seen just once. This clonotype originated in a male donor in good health and CMV-seropositive. Material for sequencing was PBMCs.

CDR3: CARRPGLADYNEQFF. The CDR3 region has the DNA TGTGCCAGAAGGCCCGGACTAGCGGACTACAATGAGCAGTTCTTC. V and J are TRBV5-3 and TRBJ2-1; 10 bases align to TRBD2. TRBV5-3 is identified as an open reading frame with a role that is uncertain. CDR3 length: 15 residues. With V trimmed by 5 bases and J by 3 bases, 5 bases remained unmatched.